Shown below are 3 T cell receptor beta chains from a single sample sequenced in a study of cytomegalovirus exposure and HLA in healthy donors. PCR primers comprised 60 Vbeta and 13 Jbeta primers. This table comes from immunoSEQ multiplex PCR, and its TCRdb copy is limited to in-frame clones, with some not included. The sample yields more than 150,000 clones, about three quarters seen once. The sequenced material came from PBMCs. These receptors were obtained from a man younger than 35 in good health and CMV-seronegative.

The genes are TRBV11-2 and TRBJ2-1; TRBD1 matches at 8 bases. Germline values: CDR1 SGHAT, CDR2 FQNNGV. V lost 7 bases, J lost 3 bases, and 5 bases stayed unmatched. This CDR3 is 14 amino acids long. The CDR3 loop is CASTSTGDYNEQFF. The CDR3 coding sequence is TGTGCCAGCACCTCGACAGGGGACTACAATGAGCAGTTCTTC.

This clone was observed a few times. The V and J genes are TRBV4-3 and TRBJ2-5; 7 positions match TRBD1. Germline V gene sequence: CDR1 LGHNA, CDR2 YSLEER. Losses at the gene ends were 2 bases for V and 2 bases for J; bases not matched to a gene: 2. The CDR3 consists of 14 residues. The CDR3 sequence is CASSQMTGQETQYF. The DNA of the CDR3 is TGCGCCAGCAGCCAAATGACAGGGCAAGAGACCCAGTACTTC.

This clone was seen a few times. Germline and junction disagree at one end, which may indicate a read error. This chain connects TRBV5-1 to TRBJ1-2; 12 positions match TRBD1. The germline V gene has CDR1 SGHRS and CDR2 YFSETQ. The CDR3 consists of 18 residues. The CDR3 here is CASSLSGTGGGVNYGHTF. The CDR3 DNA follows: TGCGCCAGCAGCTTGTCCGGGACAGGGGGCGGAGTGAACTATGGCCACACCTTC.